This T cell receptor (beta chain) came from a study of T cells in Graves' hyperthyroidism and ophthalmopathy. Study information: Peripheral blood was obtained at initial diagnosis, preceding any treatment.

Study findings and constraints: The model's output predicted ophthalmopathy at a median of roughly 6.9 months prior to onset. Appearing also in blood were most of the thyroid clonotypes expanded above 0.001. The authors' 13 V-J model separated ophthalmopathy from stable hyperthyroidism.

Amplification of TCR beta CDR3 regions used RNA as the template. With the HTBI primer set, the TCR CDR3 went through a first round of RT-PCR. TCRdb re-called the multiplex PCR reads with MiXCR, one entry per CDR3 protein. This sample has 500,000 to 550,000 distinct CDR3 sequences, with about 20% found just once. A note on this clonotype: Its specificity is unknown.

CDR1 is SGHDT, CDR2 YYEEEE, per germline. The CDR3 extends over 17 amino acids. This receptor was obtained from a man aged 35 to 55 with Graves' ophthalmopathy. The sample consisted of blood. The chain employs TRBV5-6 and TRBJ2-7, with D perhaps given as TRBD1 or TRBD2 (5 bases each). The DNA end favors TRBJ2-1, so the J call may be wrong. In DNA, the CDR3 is TGTGCCAGCAATGGTCGTAAGGGGACCTCCACCACCTACGAGCAGTTCTTC. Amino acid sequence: CASNGRKGTSTTYEQFF.